This T cell receptor beta chain stems from a study of shared clonotypes between healthy human individuals. This CDR3 has 14 residues. Germline V gene sequence: CDR1 SQVTM, CDR2 ANQGSEA. Trimming pared 4 bases from V and 0 bases from J, leaving 12 bases between. TCRdb's copy holds only in-frame clones and misses some; the assay was immunoSEQ multiplex PCR. The sample holds roughly 700,000 clones, approximately 79% seen once. This chain joins TRBV29-1 and TRBJ1-1; D perhaps matches TRBD1 (5 bases). This receptor was obtained from a woman younger than 45 in good health. The sample comprised memory CD4+ T cells sorted from blood. As to subset: CD45RA-negative fraction. The CDR3 bases are TGCAGCGTTGGGACGGGACCTATGAACACTGAAGCTTTCTTT. This sequence encodes CSVGTGPMNTEAFF.